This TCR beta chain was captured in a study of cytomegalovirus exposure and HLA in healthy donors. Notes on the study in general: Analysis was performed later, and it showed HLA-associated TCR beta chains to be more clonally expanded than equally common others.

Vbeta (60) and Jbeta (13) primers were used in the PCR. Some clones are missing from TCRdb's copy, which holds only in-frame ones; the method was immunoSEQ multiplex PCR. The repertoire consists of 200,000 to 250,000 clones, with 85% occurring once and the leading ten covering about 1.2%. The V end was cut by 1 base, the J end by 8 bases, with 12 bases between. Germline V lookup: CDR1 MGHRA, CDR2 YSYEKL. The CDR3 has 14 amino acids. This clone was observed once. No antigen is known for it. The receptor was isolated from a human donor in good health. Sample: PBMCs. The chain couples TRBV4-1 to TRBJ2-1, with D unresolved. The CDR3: CASSQGRYTYEQFF. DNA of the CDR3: TGCGCCAGCAGCCAAGGGAGATATACATATGAGCAGTTCTTC.